The 15 T cell receptor beta chains reported below all come from one sample, sequenced in a study of T cells in women clearing cervical HPV infection. Libraries were prepared by immunoSEQ multiplex PCR; TCRdb keeps only in-frame clonotypes and omits some of them. The sample has tens of thousands of clones. Sequencing was done on a sample of blood buffy coat. All receptors derive from a woman aged 18 to 75 with a cervical HPV16 infection that either progressed to CIN3+ or cleared (not recorded which).

As concerns this clone: The CDR3 goes on 3 residues after the read ends, and that part is filled in from the germline J gene. The chain links TRBV2 to TRBJ2-5, with a tentative D call TRBD2 (6 bases). Germline loops: CDR1 SNHLY, CDR2 FYNNEI. The CDR3 is 13 amino acids. The V gene lost 1 base and the J gene lost 5 bases, with 8 bases spanning the gap. CDR3 in amino acids: CASSEVGGETQYF. The part of the CDR3 DNA that was read is TGTGCCAGCAGTGAAGTTGGGGGGGAGACC.

With regard to this clone: The read falls 3 residues short of the CDR3 end, and the missing part is taken from the germline J gene. The genes are TRBV7-9 and TRBJ1-2; 9 bases are shared with TRBD1. The CDR3 is 12 amino acids. With 10 bases clipped from V and 4 bases from J, the junction kept 4 bases outside the gene matches. The V gene's germline CDR1 is SEHNR and CDR2 FQNEAQ (reference sequence). The part of the CDR3 DNA that was read is TGTGCCACAGACAGGGGGAGCTATGGC. Its translation is CATDRGSYG. The whole CDR3 sequence is CATDRGSYGYTF.

As regards this clone: From the germline J gene comes the end of the CDR3, since the read stops 3 residues before it. The V gene is TRBV5-1, the J gene TRBJ2-2, with D perhaps matching TRBD1 (7 bases). The CDR3 has 15 amino acids. The germline V gene encodes CDR1 SGHRS and CDR2 YFSETQ. The covered CDR3 bases are TGCGCCAGCAGCTATGGAGGGGGCTATAATTCACCG. This gives the protein CASSYGGGYNSP. The whole CDR3 region reads CASSYGGGYNSPLFF.

To note about this clone: The CDR3 end falls 3 residues outside the read, so it is completed with the germline J gene. The chain combines TRBV5-4 with TRBJ2-4, with D perhaps matching TRBD1 (6 bases). Germline loops: CDR1 SGHNT, CDR2 YYREEE (reference sequence). Between the trimmed V and J ends, which lost 4 bases and 7 bases, there was a span of 9 bases. The CDR3 consists of 12 residues. CDR3 bases read: TGTGCCAGCAGCGAGGACAGTAACATT. Its protein product is CASSEDSNI. The complete CDR3 sequence is CASSEDSNIQYF.

As for this clone: The sequence runs out 3 residues before the end of the CDR3; the remainder is reconstructed from the germline J gene. The chain combines TRBV20-1 with TRBJ2-3, with 7 bases matching TRBD1. The CDR3 is 13 residues long. Germline V gives CDR1 DFQATT, CDR2 SNEGSKA (reference sequence). CDR3: CSAATGVEETQYF. The sequenced part of the CDR3 DNA is TGCAGTGCTGCCACAGGGGTGGAAGAGACG.

Comments on this clone: At one end, the junction sequence differs from germline, possibly due to a read error. The same CDR3 is also encoded by other DNA sequences in this sample. The CDR3 bases that were read are TGTGCCAGCAGCTTGGGGACAGGGTTCGGAAACACA. It is translated as CASSLGTGFGNT. In full, the CDR3 is CASSLGTGFGNTIYF. V usage is TRBV5-5 and J usage is TRBJ1-3, with TRBD1 matching 8 bases. The sequenced fragment ends 3 residues before the CDR3 boundary, so the rest is inferred from the germline J gene. CDR3 size: 15 residues. Germline CDR1 reads SGHKS; CDR2 reads YYEKEE (reference sequence).

Details on this clone: The observed sequence ends 3 residues before the CDR3 terminus, with the missing tail filled in from the germline J gene. The gene calls are TRBV10-1 and TRBJ2-1, with 8 nucleotides matching TRBD2. Germline CDR1 reads WNHNN; CDR2 reads SYGVQD (reference sequence). Trimming cost V 5 bases and J 3 bases; bases outside gene matches: 3. CDR3 length: 14 residues. CDR3 DNA, as far as it was read: TGCGCCAGCAGTACCAGCGGGAGCTACAATGAG. Translated: CASSTSGSYNE. The entire CDR3 sequence reads CASSTSGSYNEQFF.

CDR3 sequence reads: CAWSVRKADTQYF. The sequenced part of the CDR3 DNA is TGTGCCTGGAGTGTACGAAAAGCTGATACG. The chain joins TRBV30 to TRBJ2-3; D is uncertain. The DNA ends 3 residues before the CDR3 does, and the rest of the CDR3 is filled in from the germline J gene. Trimming took 0 bases from V and 6 from J, leaving 10 bases between them. Germline V gives CDR1 GTSNPN, CDR2 SVGIG (reference sequence). This CDR3 is 13 amino acids long.

Comment on this clone: The read ends 3 residues early relative to the CDR3; the germline J gene fills the gap. The rearrangement links TRBV7-2 to TRBJ2-1; D uncertain. Trimming removed 0 bases at V and 6 bases at J, with 15 bases between. This CDR3 is built from 16 residues. Germline CDR1 is SGHTA and CDR2 is FQGNSA. Incomplete CDR3 DNA: TGTGCCAGCAGCTTAGCGGCTTCCACCCCCATCAATGAG. Translation gives CASSLAASTPINE. The whole CDR3 region reads CASSLAASTPINEQFF.

To note about this clone: Read sequence stops 3 residues before the CDR3 end, and the germline J gene provides the missing end. This chain joins TRBV2 and TRBJ2-4; D is possibly TRBD2 (5 bases). CDR3 size: 12 residues. Per germline, CDR1 SNHLY and CDR2 FYNNEI. V shed 8 bases and J shed 9 bases, with 14 bases lying between them. The CDR3: CASAREEGIQYF. The sequenced part of the CDR3 DNA is TGTGCCAGCGCCAGAGAAGAGGGCATT.

Regarding this clone: The CDR3 extends 3 residues past the end of the read, so its final part is completed from the germline J gene. This chain joins TRBV30 and TRBJ1-2; perhaps TRBD1 as D (5 bases). Germline V gives CDR1 GTSNPN, CDR2 SVGIG (reference sequence). This CDR3 region has 13 residues. Here the CDR3 reads CAWSVPGLRDYTF. The sequenced part of the CDR3 DNA is TGTGCCTGGAGTGTACCAGGGTTGAGAGAC.

As regards this clone: The CDR3 end lies 3 residues beyond the end of the read and is filled in from the germline J gene. The chain combines TRBV7-3 with TRBJ2-3, with 10 bases aligning to TRBD2. The CDR3 has 14 residues. CDR1 is SGHTA, CDR2 FQGTGA, per germline. CDR3 bases read: TGTGCCAGCAGCAGTGGAGCGGGAGGGGAGACG. This translates into CASSSGAGGET. The entire CDR3 is CASSSGAGGETQYF. The full variable domain, with the rest looked up from reference TRBV7-3 and TRBJ2-3, is GAGVSQTPSNKVTEKGKYVELRCDPISGHTALYWYRQSLGQGPEFLIYFQGTGAADDSGLPNDRFFAVRPEGSVSTLKIQRTERGDSAVYLCASSSGAGGETQYFGPGTRLTVL.

The covered CDR3 bases are TGTGCCAGCAGCTTAATACAGGCGGCCACTGAA. As protein: CASSLIQAATE. The full CDR3 sequence reads CASSLIQAATEAFF. The J gene is TRBJ1-1, the V gene TRBV11-2, with a tentative D call TRBD1 (5 bases). The read ends 3 residues shy of where the CDR3 ends; the end is completed using the germline J gene. The CDR3 sequence is 14 residues long. V lost 2 bases and J lost 4, with 11 bases in between. In germline, CDR1 is SGHAT, CDR2 FQNNGV.

About this clone itself: From the germline J gene comes the end of the CDR3, since the read stops 3 residues before it. The J gene is TRBJ1-1, the V gene TRBV19; 9 bases fit TRBD1. This CDR3 comprises 13 residues. The germline CDR1 and CDR2 sequences are LNHDA and SQIVND (reference sequence). Here the CDR3 reads CASSIEGQGEAFF. The sequenced part of the CDR3 DNA is TGTGCCAGTAGTATAGAGGGACAGGGAGAA.

Comment on this clone: The read stops 3 residues short of the end of the CDR3; the missing end is completed from the germline J gene. J is TRBJ1-2 and V is TRBV20-1, with TRBD1 matching 7 bases. Losses at the gene ends were 5 bases for V and 3 bases for J; bases not matched to a gene: 9. Germline V gene data show CDR1 as DFQATT and CDR2 as SNEGSKA (reference sequence). The CDR3 has 14 amino acids. The sequenced CDR3 bases are TGCAGTGCTGCCCAGACAGGGAAAGACTATGGC. Its translation: CSAAQTGKDYG. The full CDR3 sequence reads CSAAQTGKDYGYTF.